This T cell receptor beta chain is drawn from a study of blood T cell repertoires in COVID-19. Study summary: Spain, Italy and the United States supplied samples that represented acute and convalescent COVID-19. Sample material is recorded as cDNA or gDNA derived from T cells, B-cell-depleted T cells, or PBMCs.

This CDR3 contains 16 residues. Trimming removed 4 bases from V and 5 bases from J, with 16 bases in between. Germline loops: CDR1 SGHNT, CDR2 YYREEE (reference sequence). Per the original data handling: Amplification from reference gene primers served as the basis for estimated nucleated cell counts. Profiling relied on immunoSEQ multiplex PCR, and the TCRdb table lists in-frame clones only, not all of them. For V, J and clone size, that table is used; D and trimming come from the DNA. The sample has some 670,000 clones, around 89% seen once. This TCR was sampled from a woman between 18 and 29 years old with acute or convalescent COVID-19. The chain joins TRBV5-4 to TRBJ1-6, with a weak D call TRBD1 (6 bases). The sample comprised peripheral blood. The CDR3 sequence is CASSPTPDRDNSPLHF. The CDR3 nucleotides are TGTGCCAGCAGCCCGACCCCGGACAGAGATAATTCACCCCTCCACTTT.